Below, 32 T cell receptor beta chains from the same sample are listed, as sequenced in a study of blood T cell repertoires in COVID-19. The data were produced by immunoSEQ multiplex PCR, yet TCRdb's version contains in-frame clones alone and is incomplete. The top ten clones hold approximately 3.8% of a sample with around 140,000 clones, 80% to 85% of them seen once. Sample: peripheral blood. Receptors were obtained from an older woman with acute or convalescent COVID-19.

The V and J genes are TRBV7-6 and TRBJ1-3; a weak D match, TRBD1 (6 bases). This CDR3 comprises 16 residues. Germline assignment: CDR1 SGHVS and CDR2 FNYEAQ. V was pared by 3 bases and J by 0 bases, with 12 bases between. The CDR3 DNA sequence: TGTGCCAGCAGCTTCGGACAGCGCAGCTCTGGAAACACCATATATTTT. Protein sequence: CASSFGQRSSGNTIYF.

The chain carries TRBV27 and TRBJ1-5; 7 bases fit TRBD1. The CDR3 is 14 residues long. After removal of 5 bases from V and 5 bases from J, the junction contained 6 bases not matched to a gene. The germline gives CDR1 MNHEY, CDR2 SMNVEV (reference sequence). CDR3 residues: CASSPQGVDQPQHF. CDR3 sequence (DNA): TGTGCCAGCAGTCCTCAGGGGGTAGATCAGCCCCAGCATTTT.

The chain uses TRBV11-3 and TRBJ2-3; possible D gene TRBD2, 6 bases. This CDR3 has 17 residues. Trimming took 5 bases from V and 0 from J, leaving 18 bases between them. The V gene's germline CDR1 is SGHNT and CDR2 YENEEA. This CDR3 is CASSRGGAWASTDTQYF. The CDR3 DNA reads TGTGCCAGCAGCCGCGGCGGGGCCTGGGCTAGCACAGATACGCAGTATTTT. The full variable domain, completed using reference TRBV11-3 and TRBJ2-3, is EAGVVQSPRYKIIEKKQPVAFWCNPISGHNTLYWYLQNLGQGPELLIRYENEEAVDDSQLPKDRFSAERLKGVDSTLKIQPAELGDSAVYLCASSRGGAWASTDTQYFGPGTRLTVL.

The gene calls are TRBV5-5 and TRBJ2-7; 11 nucleotides agree with TRBD1. The germline V gene has CDR1 SGHKS and CDR2 YYEKEE (reference sequence). The trim removed 3 bases at V and 4 bases at J, leaving 6 bases unmatched. This CDR3 is built from 15 residues. The CDR3 sequence: CASSWAGQGGYEQYF. The CDR3 DNA reads TGTGCCAGCAGCTGGGCGGGACAGGGGGGTTACGAGCAGTACTTC.

This rearrangement joins TRBV5-4 to TRBJ1-6; D gene uncertain. In germline, CDR1 is SGHNT, CDR2 YYREEE (reference sequence). The V gene lost 4 bases and the J gene lost 10 bases, with 15 bases spanning the gap. There are 14 residues in the CDR3. The CDR3 DNA reads as TGTGCCAGCAGCAGCGCCCTGGCGGGGTCACCCCTCCACTTT. This translates into CASSSALAGSPLHF.

This sequence joins TRBV27 and TRBJ1-2; D uncertain. There are 13 residues in the CDR3. Per the germline V gene, CDR1 is MNHEY and CDR2 is SMNVEV (reference sequence). V was clipped by 9 bases and J by 8 bases, with 19 bases between them. CDR3 DNA: TGTGCCAGTCATCCTACCTCCGGGGTAGGCTACACCTTC. Translation gives CASHPTSGVGYTF.

The CDR3 region is CASSRQGLRYEQFF. The CDR3 DNA sequence: TGTGCCAGCAGCCGACAGGGGCTGAGGTATGAGCAGTTCTTC. The chain couples TRBV27 to TRBJ2-1, with TRBD1 matching 8 bases. Germline loops: CDR1 MNHEY, CDR2 SMNVEV (reference sequence). CDR3 size: 14 residues. The V and J ends lost 6 bases and 8 bases, in that order; junction bases with no gene match: 9.

The genes are TRBV28 and TRBJ1-1, with 7 bases lining up with TRBD1. From germline, CDR1 is MDHEN and CDR2 SYDVKM. The CDR3 contains 15 residues. Trimming took 4 bases from V and 8 from J; bases not matched to a gene: 13. This chain's CDR3 is CASSSTGAPNTEAFF. The CDR3 DNA reads as TGTGCCAGCAGTTCAACAGGGGCGCCCAATACCGAAGCTTTCTTT. Together with reference TRBV28 and TRBJ1-1, the CDR3 gives the full variable domain: DVKVTQSSRYLVKRTGEKVFLECVQDMDHENMFWYRQDPGLGLRLIYFSYDVKMKEKGDIPEGYSVSREKKERFSLILESASTNQTSMYLCASSSTGAPNTEAFFGQGTRLTVV.

As DNA, the CDR3 is TGTGCCACCAGCAGAGGGGGGGGAGGTAATTCACCCCTCCACTTT. Its protein product is CATSRGGGGNSPLHF. This chain links TRBV15 with TRBJ1-6, with D possibly TRBD1 on 5 matching bases. V shed 1 base and J shed 6 bases, with 10 bases lying between them. Germline V lookup: CDR1 LNHNV, CDR2 YYDKDF (reference sequence). CDR3 length: 15 amino acids. Filled out from reference TRBV15 and TRBJ1-6, the complete variable domain reads DAMVIQNPRYQVTQFGKPVTLSCSQTLNHNVMYWYQQKSSQAPKLLFHYYDKDFNNEADTPDNFQSRRPNTSFCFLDIRSPGLGDTAMYLCATSRGGGGNSPLHFGNGTRLTVT.

This chain links TRBV18 with TRBJ1-1, with TRBD1 matching over 8 bases. CDR1 is KGHSH and CDR2 is LQKENI in the germline V gene. This CDR3 contains 15 residues. The V gene end was trimmed by 5 bases and the J gene end by 3 bases; junction bases not matched to a gene: 8. The CDR3 loop reads CASSADRDQDTEAFF. The CDR3, as DNA: TGTGCCAGCTCAGCGGACAGGGATCAAGACACTGAAGCTTTCTTT.

The genes are TRBV5-1 and TRBJ1-1; D uncertain. From germline, CDR1 is SGHRS and CDR2 YFSETQ. The CDR3 contains 15 residues. V dropped 4 bases and J dropped 0 bases, with 13 bases sitting between them. The CDR3 sequence: CASSQMTGMNTEAFF. Here the CDR3 DNA reads TGCGCCAGCAGCCAGATGACCGGGATGAACACTGAAGCTTTCTTT.

The J gene is TRBJ2-1, the V gene TRBV7-6, with TRBD2 matching 13 bases. Trimming took 3 bases from V and 3 from J; bases not matched to a gene: 17. The CDR3 has 21 residues. CDR1 is SGHVS and CDR2 is FNYEAQ in the germline V gene. CDR3 coding DNA: TGTGCCAGCAGCTTCCTAACCCCTCGGACTAGCGGGAGAAGGGGCTACAATGAGCAGTTCTTC. Encoded protein: CASSFLTPRTSGRRGYNEQFF.

The chain has TRBV28 and TRBJ2-7, with 8 nucleotides matching TRBD2. With 3 bases clipped from V and 4 bases from J, the junction kept 8 bases outside the gene matches. The CDR3 consists of 15 residues. Germline CDR1 MDHEN, CDR2 SYDVKM. CDR3 sequence reads: CASSLVTGGGYEQYF. CDR3 in DNA: TGTGCCAGCAGTTTGGTGACGGGAGGGGGGTACGAGCAGTACTTC.

This chain uses TRBV21-1 with TRBJ2-6; TRBD1 reflects the table's D call only, with no check against the DNA. TRBV21-1 is given as a pseudogene. The CDR3 is 19 residues long. CDR3 sequence reads: CASSKPGQGDLSGANVLTF. CDR3 coding DNA: TGTGCCAGCAGCAAACCGGGACAGGGGGACCTCTCTGGGGCCAACGTCCTGACTTTC.

V gene TRBV28 combines with J gene TRBJ1-3, with 8 bases matching TRBD1. Germline V CDR1 and CDR2: MDHEN, SYDVKM. This CDR3 has 16 residues. V shed 6 bases and J 4 bases; nucleotides not matched to a gene: 11. The CDR3 here is CASSPQGGWLGNTIYF. The CDR3 nucleotides read TGTGCCAGCAGCCCACAGGGGGGATGGCTGGGAAACACCATATATTTT.

The rearrangement uses TRBV25-1 and TRBJ1-2, with a tentative D call TRBD1 (5 bases). Germline-derived CDR1 and CDR2 are MGHDK and SYGVNS. The CDR3 is 11 residues long. Trimming took 9 bases from V and 7 from J, leaving 12 bases between them. In nucleotides, the CDR3 is TGTGCCAGTCGGGGGGAGCGTGGCTACACCTTC. Protein: CASRGERGYTF.

This chain uses TRBV7-3 with TRBJ1-6; 7 bases agree with TRBD1. Germline CDR1 reads SGHTA; CDR2 reads FQGTGA. Trimming cost V 4 bases and J 9 bases; bases outside gene matches: 3. The CDR3 runs 13 residues. The CDR3 sequence is CASSSTGSSPLHF. For the CDR3, the DNA is TGTGCCAGCAGCTCGACAGGGAGTTCACCCCTCCACTTT.

The chain recombines TRBV19 with TRBJ1-1, with 8 bases aligning to TRBD1. The CDR3 has 15 amino acids. V shed 7 bases, J shed 1 base, and the junction held 8 bases outside the gene matches. Germline V gene sequence: CDR1 LNHDA, CDR2 SQIVND (reference sequence). The CDR3 loop is CASTPDGQGNTEAFF. The CDR3 DNA sequence: TGTGCCAGTACCCCAGATGGACAGGGGAACACTGAAGCTTTCTTT.

The CDR3 protein is CASSAGNQPQHF. The CDR3 DNA reads TGTGCCAGCAGTGCGGGCAATCAGCCCCAGCATTTT. The chain has TRBV2 and TRBJ1-5; no clear D. The CDR3 loop spans 12 amino acids. Germline assignment: CDR1 SNHLY and CDR2 FYNNEI. The V and J ends lost 4 bases and 2 bases respectively, with 3 bases between them.

The chain recombines TRBV4-1 with TRBJ2-7; D may be TRBD2 (6 bases). V was cut by 3 bases and J by 0 bases, with 12 bases left in between. The CDR3 covers 15 residues. Germline V lookup: CDR1 MGHRA, CDR2 YSYEKL. The CDR3 is CASSQTGLGSYEQYF. DNA for the CDR3: TGCGCCAGCAGCCAGACGGGACTCGGCTCCTACGAGCAGTACTTC.

The V and J genes are TRBV7-3 and TRBJ2-1, with D hard to call. The CDR3 sequence is 13 residues long. Trimming cost V 2 bases and J 9 bases, with 11 bases left between them. CDR1 and CDR2 (germline): SGHTA, FQGTGA. CDR3 in amino acids: CASSLGSSSEQFF. CDR3 nucleotides: TGTGCCAGCAGCTTAGGTTCTAGTAGTGAGCAGTTCTTC. The full variable domain, in which reference TRBV7-3 and TRBJ2-1 provide the parts outside the CDR3, is GAGVSQTPSNKVTEKGKYVELRCDPISGHTALYWYRQSLGQGPEFLIYFQGTGAADDSGLPNDRFFAVRPEGSVSTLKIQRTERGDSAVYLCASSLGSSSEQFFGPGTRLTVL.

This clone has only a few counts. The chain has TRBV7-9 and TRBJ2-3, with 7 bases lining up with TRBD1. The CDR3 is 14 amino acids. CDR1 is SEHNR, CDR2 FQNEAQ, per germline (reference sequence). V was pared by 5 bases and J by 6 bases, with 8 bases of the junction left unmatched. The CDR3 here is CASSNRGVWDTQYF. DNA for the CDR3: TGTGCCAGCAGCAACAGGGGTGTTTGGGATACGCAGTATTTT.

The chain carries TRBV2 and TRBJ2-7, with 7 bases aligning to TRBD2. V lost 6 bases and J lost 4; bases outside the gene matches: 6. The CDR3 spans 13 residues. CDR1 and CDR2 from the germline V gene are SNHLY and FYNNEI. The CDR3 DNA is TGTGCCAGCAGCCGGGACTACCTTTACGAGCAGTACTTC. This codes for CASSRDYLYEQYF.

V is TRBV28 and J is TRBJ1-2; D unclear. Germline CDR1 reads MDHEN; CDR2 reads SYDVKM. The V gene lost 2 bases and the J gene lost 2 bases, with 6 bases spanning the gap. The CDR3 is 13 residues long. The CDR3 spells CASSLLENYGYTF. CDR3 nucleotide sequence: TGTGCCAGCAGTTTACTGGAGAACTATGGCTACACCTTC.

V and J are TRBV27 and TRBJ2-1, with 11 bases fitting TRBD2. The CDR3 runs 15 residues. Germline V gene data show CDR1 as MNHEY and CDR2 as SMNVEV (reference sequence). The trim removed 4 bases at V and 6 bases at J, leaving 5 bases unmatched. CDR3 in amino acids: CASSSLAGGVNEQFF. In DNA form, the CDR3 reads TGTGCCAGCAGTTCCCTAGCGGGAGGCGTCAATGAGCAGTTCTTC.

The J gene is TRBJ2-1, the V gene TRBV19, with 7 bases lining up with TRBD1. The germline V gene has CDR1 LNHDA and CDR2 SQIVND (reference sequence). V lost 5 bases, J lost 2 bases, and 6 bases stayed unmatched. The length of the CDR3 is 15 residues. CDR3 amino acids: CASSVSGTAYNEQFF. The CDR3 DNA sequence: TGTGCCAGTAGTGTCTCCGGGACAGCCTACAATGAGCAGTTCTTC. Together with reference TRBV19 and TRBJ2-1, the CDR3 gives the full variable domain: DGGITQSPKYLFRKEGQNVTLSCEQNLNHDAMYWYRQDPGQGLRLIYYSQIVNDFQKGDIAEGYSVSREKKESFPLTVTSAQKNPTAFYLCASSVSGTAYNEQFFGPGTRLTVL.

V usage is TRBV6-5 and J usage is TRBJ2-4; no firm D call. This CDR3 region has 13 residues. Trimming removed 6 bases at V and 0 bases at J, with 6 bases between. Germline assignment: CDR1 MNHEY and CDR2 SVGAGI. The CDR3 spells CASRGIAKNIQYF. CDR3 nucleotides: TGTGCCAGCAGGGGCATAGCCAAAAACATTCAGTACTTC.

This chain connects TRBV28 to TRBJ1-1; D gene uncertain. Between the trimmed V and J ends, which lost 5 bases and 2 bases, there was a span of 6 bases. Per the germline V gene, CDR1 is MDHEN and CDR2 is SYDVKM. The CDR3 runs 12 residues. CDR3 residues: CASSPINTEAFF. CDR3 in DNA: TGTGCCAGCAGTCCTATCAACACTGAAGCTTTCTTT.

As DNA, the CDR3 is TGTGCCAGCAGCTACATAACAGGGGACGAGCAGTACTTC. Amino acid sequence: CASSYITGDEQYF. V is TRBV11-2 and J is TRBJ2-7, with TRBD1 matching over 7 bases. V lost 4 bases, J lost 5 bases, and 5 bases stayed unmatched. Germline V gene lookup returns CDR1 SGHAT and CDR2 FQNNGV. The CDR3 totals 13 residues. Drawing the rest from reference TRBV11-2 and TRBJ2-7, the complete variable domain is EAGVAQSPRYKIIEKRQSVAFWCNPISGHATLYWYQQILGQGPKLLIQFQNNGVVDDSQLPKDRFSAERLKGVDSTLKIQPAKLEDSAVYLCASSYITGDEQYFGPGTRLTVT.

The chain recombines TRBV11-2 with TRBJ2-1; a possible D gene is TRBD2 (5 bases). The CDR3 has 13 residues. Per the germline V gene, CDR1 is SGHAT and CDR2 is FQNNGV. Between the trimmed V and J ends, which lost 4 bases and 10 bases, there was a span of 14 bases. The CDR3 region has the DNA TGTGCCAGCAGCTACACTAGTTTATACGAGCAGTTCTTC. It translates to CASSYTSLYEQFF.

The sample holds one count of this clone. This rearrangement joins TRBV4-1 to TRBJ2-1; 13 nucleotides match TRBD2. Trimming removed 4 bases from V and 7 bases from J; junction bases left unmatched: 7. The CDR3 is made up of 16 amino acids. CDR1 is MGHRA and CDR2 is YSYEKL in the germline V gene. DNA for the CDR3: TGCGCCAGCAGCCTACTCCCGGGACTAGCGGGGAATGAGCAGTTCTTC. Residues: CASSLLPGLAGNEQFF.

The chain recombines TRBV28 with TRBJ1-3; D gene ambiguous. V lost 1 base and J lost 8, with 12 bases in between. The germline V gene encodes CDR1 MDHEN and CDR2 SYDVKM. CDR3 length equals 14 residues. CDR3 residues: CASSLSGLGDTIYF. CDR3 bases: TGTGCCAGCAGTTTATCTGGGTTGGGAGACACCATATATTTT.